A single T cell receptor (beta chain) is shown here with its context. Its cognate antigen is unknown. This may be a read error: a much more frequent sequence differs by one nucleotide. Building the TCR beta libraries relied on iRepertoire HTBI primers, and CDR3 regions underwent Arm-PCR. MiXCR, applied by TCRdb to the multiplex PCR reads, yields one record per CDR3 protein. Counted here are around 430,000 distinct CDR3 sequences, under 25% occurring once; the ten biggest clones make up about an eighth. The sample comes from a study of regulatory T cells in long-lasting Graves disease. Time point described: persistent/refractory GD, antithyroid drugs over 5 years with positive TRAb. From PBMCs, RNA was extracted and then used to make the TCR library. The V gene's germline CDR1 is SGHVS and CDR2 FQNEAQ. The V end lost 4 bases, the J end lost 3 bases, and 16 bases lay between the germline ends. This CDR3 is 16 amino acids long.

General study results and limits: TRBV28, TRBJ1-2 and TRBJ2-5 emerged as the favored segments in persistent disease.

The chain links TRBV7-8 to TRBJ1-5; D gene uncertain. The source was peripheral blood mononuclear cells (PBMCs), collected when the disease was refractory, from a patient treated with antithyroid drugs. The receptor was derived from a female donor with Graves disease. CDR3 amino acids: CASSYGWTVYNQPQHF. CDR3 bases: TGTGCCAGCAGCTATGGATGGACGGTTTACAATCAGCCCCAGCATTTT.